The present T cell receptor (beta chain) was sequenced within a study of T cells in Graves' hyperthyroidism and ophthalmopathy. Study conclusions and caveats: A model using 13 V-J features told ophthalmopathy apart from stable hyperthyroidism. Also found in blood were most expanded thyroid clonotypes above 0.001.

Orbital computed tomography, thyroid ultrasound, serum thyroxine and TRAb, and clinical symptoms together informed the diagnoses. PBMCs came from 9 to 10 ml fresh peripheral blood. Researchers amplified the TCR beta CDR3 regions from RNA transcripts. A set of HTBI primers served as the primers for a first-round RT-PCR of the TCR CDR3. TCRdb recomputed calls from the multiplex PCR reads with MiXCR, one row per CDR3 protein. The data contain about 290,000 distinct CDR3 sequences, roughly 13% of them singletons. There are 13 residues in the CDR3. Per germline, CDR1 SQVTM and CDR2 ANQGSEA. V was pared by 0 bases and J by 7 bases, with 10 bases between. A word on this clonotype: Its specificity is unknown.

The chain uses TRBV29-1 and TRBJ2-1; tentative D call: TRBD2 (5 bases). The TCR was taken from a woman aged 40 to 50 with Graves' hyperthyroidism. The sequenced sample consisted of blood. CDR3: CSVEDLASNEQFF. In DNA form, the CDR3 reads TGCAGCGTTGAAGATTTAGCGTCGAATGAGCAGTTCTTC.